Listed below are T cell receptor beta chains from one sample, sequenced in a study of cytomegalovirus exposure and HLA in healthy donors. Assay: immunoSEQ multiplex PCR; the TCRdb copy retains only in-frame clones and omits some. This table holds around 65,000 clones, roughly four fifths found once. Sequencing was carried out using PBMCs. The receptors were gathered from a woman in her 30s in good health and CMV-seropositive. The CDR3 runs from the conserved cysteine through the conserved F or W. The D gene is left open where the match is weak. Some rows mark clone size as missing; the rest say once, few, many or name a class of expanded clone.

>.|TRBJ1-2|.|TRBV28
TGTGCCAGCAGGGGGGGGAGCTATGGCTACACCTTC
CASRGGSYGYTF
>.|TRBJ2-1|.|TRBV6-4
TGTGCCAGCAGTGACAAAGCGGGACACGGCTACAATGAGCAGTTCTTC
CASSDKAGHGYNEQFF
>.|TRBJ1-4|medium-sized|TRBV13
TGTGCCAGCAGTTCAACGGGGGGGGAAAAACTGTTTTTT
CASSSTGGEKLFF
>.|TRBJ2-7|.|TRBV27
TGTGCCAGCAGTCCGTCAATTGGCCCCTACGAGCAGTACTTC
CASSPSIGPYEQYF
>TRBD2|TRBJ2-1|.|TRBV28
TGTGCCAGCATTTCAACTCTAGCGGGACGGTTCTCGAATGAGCAGTTCTTC
CASISTLAGRFSNEQFF
>.|TRBJ2-2|.|TRBV2
TGTGCCAGCAGTGAAGTAGCGATGAACACCGGGGAGCTGTTTTTT
CASSEVAMNTGELFF
>.|TRBJ1-2|.|TRBV7-3
TGTGCCAGCAGCTTATCGGGGGTAGGAGGCTACACCTTC
CASSLSGVGGYTF
>.|TRBJ2-1|many|TRBV5-1
TGCGCCAGCAGCTTGACAGGGCTACGGCAGAATGAGCAGTTCTTC
CASSLTGLRQNEQFF
>TRBD2|TRBJ2-1|.|TRBV19
TGTGCCAGTAGTATTCCAGGACTAGCGGGAGGCGGGCAGTTCTTC
CASSIPGLAGGGQFF
>.|TRBJ1-1|.|TRBV29-1
TGCAGCGTTGACGGTCCGGGGGTAGGCACTGAAGCTTTCTTT
CSVDGPGVGTEAFF
>TRBD1|TRBJ2-7|.|TRBV9
TGTGCCAGCAGCTCGGGACAGGGTTACTACGAGCAGTACTTC
CASSSGQGYYEQYF
>TRBD1|TRBJ2-2|.|TRBV5-1
TGCGCCAGCAGCCCAACGACAGGGTCAACCGGGGAGCTGTTTTTT
CASSPTTGSTGELFF
>TRBD2|TRBJ2-7|.|TRBV7-6
TGTGCCAGCAGCCCGAAGCGGGACGGCTACGAGCAGTACTTT
CASSPKRDGYEQYF
>TRBD1|TRBJ1-1|.|TRBV27
TGTGCCAGCAGGACAGGGGTCATGAACACTGAAGCTTTCTTT
CASRTGVMNTEAFF
>.|TRBJ1-5|.|TRBV2
TGTGCCAGTGGATCAACGGGGTCCTCGGTGGAGCATTTT
CASGSTGSSVEHF
>.|TRBJ2-1|.|TRBV14
TGTGCCAGAACTAGCTGGGGGCAGTTCTTC
CARTSWGQFF
>.|TRBJ1-6|.|TRBV7-2
TGTGCCAGCAGCTCGAAGACAGAGATCAATAATTCACCCCTCCACTTT
CASSSKTEINNSPLHF
>.|TRBJ2-6|.|TRBV10-2
TGCGCCAGCAGTGAAGGAGGCTCTGGGGCCAACGTCCTGACTTTC
CASSEGGSGANVLTF
>TRBD1|TRBJ2-4|.|TRBV6-5
TGTGCCAGCAGTTTCAAACAGGGGGCAGTCAACATTCAGTACTTC
CASSFKQGAVNIQYF
>.|TRBJ2-1|once|TRBV7-8
TGTGCCAGCAGCTTAGACACGGATCCTAGCTACAATGAGCAGTTCTTC
CASSLDTDPSYNEQFF
>TRBD1|TRBJ2-7|.|TRBV27
TGTGCCAGCAGTATCGACAGGGGTCCCTACGAGCAGTACTTC
CASSIDRGPYEQYF
>TRBD1|TRBJ1-2|.|TRBV28
TGTGCCATTCCGAACCGGGACAGTGGCTACACCTTC
CAIPNRDSGYTF
>TRBD2|TRBJ2-2|.|TRBV28
TGTGCCAGCAGTTTATCAGCGGGAGTAGTGGTGGCCGGGGAGCTGTTTTTT
CASSLSAGVVVAGELFF
>.|TRBJ2-1|many|TRBV6-5
TGTGCCAGCAGTCGGGGTAATGGGGAGCAGTTCTTC
CASSRGNGEQFF